These T cell receptor beta chains were read from a single sample in a study of vaccination and CD4 T cells after COVID-19. Antigen specificity for these receptors is unknown. TCRdb reprocessed the PCR reads with MiXCR, giving one entry per CDR3 protein. The table records under 11,000 distinct CDR3 sequences, approximately 40% of them present only once. Input material: CD4+ T cells from blood, cultured in vitro. These receptors all stem from a human donor who had recovered from COVID-19. CDR3s include the opening cysteine and the closing phenylalanine or tryptophan. A D gene is named only where the DNA matches it firmly. Clone size appears in some rows only: once, few, many, or a class for an expanded clone.

TGCGCCAGCAGCTTGGGGGTCAGCAACGAGCAGTACTTC	CASSLGVSNEQYF	TRBV5-1	TRBJ2-7	-	-
TGTGCCAGCAGCGCCTACCTTCCCTCGTGGAACGAGCAGTACTTC	CASSAYLPSWNEQYF	TRBV7-9	TRBJ2-7	-	-
TGCAGTGCTAGACGCGGGACAGGGACGGGACTAGCGGGTACCGGGGAGCTGTTTTTT	CSARRGTGTGLAGTGELFF	TRBV20-1	TRBJ2-2	TRBD2	-
TGTGCCAGCAGCTTAATGGCCGGGACAGCGAAGGGTGCGGCCCAGTACTTC	CASSLMAGTAKGAAQYF	TRBV7-9	TRBJ2-5	TRBD1	few
TGCAGTGCTAGAGGGACACTACCCCGCTCCTACGAGCAGTACTTC	CSARGTLPRSYEQYF	TRBV20-1	TRBJ2-7	-	-
TGTGCCAGCAGGATAGACAGGGTTATGAACACTGAAGCTTTCTTT	CASRIDRVMNTEAFF	TRBV6-1	TRBJ1-1	TRBD1	-
TGTGCCAGCAGCAAGCCGAGACTATTAAGAGGGGAGTCTTCCTACGAGCAGTACTTC	CASSKPRLLRGESSYEQYF	TRBV21-1	TRBJ2-7	-	-
TGTGCCAGCAGGGACACTGAAGCTTTCTTT	CASRDTEAFF	TRBV6-2/TRBV6-3	TRBJ1-1	-	-
TGTGCCAGCAGTTTATCGTGGTCGGCAGGGGGAAATGGCTACACCTTC	CASSLSWSAGGNGYTF	TRBV28	TRBJ1-2	TRBD1	-
TGTGCCAGCAGCTTAGACGACGGCAAAAACATTCAGTACTTC	CASSLDDGKNIQYF	TRBV11-3	TRBJ2-4	-	-
TGTGCCAGCAGCCAAGGGTACAGCACGGGGGCTGAAGCTTTCTTT	CASSQGYSTGAEAFF	TRBV4-2	TRBJ1-1	-	-
TGTGCCAGCAGCCTTTACACCGGACAGGAGCTCACTGAAGCTTTCTTT	CASSLYTGQELTEAFF	TRBV11-3	TRBJ1-1	TRBD1	-
TGTGCCAGCAGCCCGGGACTAGCGGGAGGGCAGGATTTCGAGCAGTACTTC	CASSPGLAGGQDFEQYF	TRBV5-4	TRBJ2-7	TRBD2	-
TGTGCCAGCAGCCGGGACAGGGCGAACACTGAAGCTTTCTTT	CASSRDRANTEAFF	TRBV7-2	TRBJ1-1	TRBD1	few
TGTGCCAGTAGTTTCTGGACAGGGCGCTCTGGGGCCAACGTCCTGACTTTC	CASSFWTGRSGANVLTF	TRBV19	TRBJ2-6	TRBD1	once
TGTGCCAGCAGTCCCACTAACAGCCCGGCAGATTACAATGAGCAGTTCTTC	CASSPTNSPADYNEQFF	TRBV7-6	TRBJ2-1	-	medium-sized
TGTGCCAGTAGCCATAATTCACCCCTCCACTTT	CASSHNSPLHF	TRBV2	TRBJ1-6	-	-
TGTGCCAGCAGACGGACAGGGCAGTCCTACGAGCAGTACTTC	CASRRTGQSYEQYF	TRBV12-3/TRBV12-4	TRBJ2-7	TRBD1	-
TGCAGTGCTAGAAGGGCAGGTTGGGAGACCCAGTACTTC	CSARRAGWETQYF	TRBV20-1	TRBJ2-5	-	-
TGTGCCAGCACCCTCAGGGCTGAAGCTTTCTTT	CASTLRAEAFF	TRBV2	TRBJ1-1	-	large
TGTGCCAGCAGCTCTCGACTAGCGGGGCACCTTAGCACAGATACGCAGTATTTT	CASSSRLAGHLSTDTQYF	TRBV11-3	TRBJ2-3	TRBD2	few
TGTGCCACCAGTGATTTGGCGCCCAGCTCCTACAATGAGCAGTTCTTC	CATSDLAPSSYNEQFF	TRBV24-1	TRBJ2-1	-	-
TGTGCCAGCAGTTATGTCGGGTACACCGGGGAGCTGTTTTTT	CASSYVGYTGELFF	TRBV6-5	TRBJ2-2	-	-
TGTGCCAGCAGCCAAGACGGGACTAGCGGGACCACCTCCTACGAGCAGTACTTC	CASSQDGTSGTTSYEQYF	TRBV4-2	TRBJ2-7	TRBD2	few
TGCAGTGCTAGACGCTTAACCGAGCAGTACTTC	CSARRLTEQYF	TRBV20-1	TRBJ2-7	-	-
TGTGCCAGCAGTTTACCGGGAGGAAACACCATATATTTT	CASSLPGGNTIYF	TRBV28	TRBJ1-3	-	-
TGTGCCAGCAGCTTAGTAGCGGGGGGTCGCAATGAGCAGTTCTTC	CASSLVAGGRNEQFF	TRBV7-9	TRBJ2-1	TRBD2	-
TGTGCCAGCAGTTTAGAACAGGGACTAAATCAGCCCCAGCATTTT	CASSLEQGLNQPQHF	TRBV12-3/TRBV12-4	TRBJ1-5	-	few
TGTGCCAGCAGCTTCACCGGGACTAGCGGGACAGATACGCAGTATTTT	CASSFTGTSGTDTQYF	TRBV11-1	TRBJ2-3	TRBD2	once
TGTGCCAGCAGCCAAGGTTGGACAGGCTCCTACGAGCAGTACTTC	CASSQGWTGSYEQYF	TRBV5-6	TRBJ2-7	TRBD1	-
TGTGCCATCAGTTTAGAGCAGGGGAATAGGAATGAGCAGTTCTTC	CAISLEQGNRNEQFF	TRBV10-3	TRBJ2-1	-	-
TGCGCCAGCAGTCAATTTGAAGGGGGACCTCGTGAGGGTGAGCAGTACTTC	CASSQFEGGPREGEQYF	TRBV23-1	TRBJ2-7	-	few
TGTGCCAGCAGCCCAGGGGGCCCAGATACGCAGTATTTT	CASSPGGPDTQYF	TRBV12-3/TRBV12-4	TRBJ2-3	TRBD1	-
TGTGCCAGCAGTTTATCCGGACGGATCACAGATACGCAGTATTTT	CASSLSGRITDTQYF	TRBV28	TRBJ2-3	-	-
TGTGCCAGCAGCTACCGGGACACATCCTATGGCTACACCTTC	CASSYRDTSYGYTF	TRBV7-3	TRBJ1-2	-	-
TGTGCCAGCAAAAATGTGGAGGGCCAGCCTAACGAGCAGTACTTC	CASKNVEGQPNEQYF	TRBV2	TRBJ2-7	-	-
TGTGCCAGCAGTCGAGACAGTAACTATGGCTACACCTTC	CASSRDSNYGYTF	TRBV12-3/TRBV12-4	TRBJ1-2	-	-
TGTGCCAGCGCCTTGATGGGCACTGAAGCTTTCTTT	CASALMGTEAFF	TRBV28	TRBJ1-1	-	-
TGTGCCAGCAGTCAGAACAGGGGTGAGACCCAGTACTTC	CASSQNRGETQYF	TRBV2	TRBJ2-5	TRBD1	-
TGCAGTGCTAAGAAAGTCCCGAACACAGATACGCAGTATTTT	CSAKKVPNTDTQYF	TRBV20-1	TRBJ2-3	-	few
TGTGCCAGCAGTGTTACGGGGGCGAACACTGAAGCTTTCTTT	CASSVTGANTEAFF	TRBV6-1	TRBJ1-1	-	few
TGCAGTGCGGAAGGGGGGCCCTCCAATCAGCCCCAGCATTTT	CSAEGGPSNQPQHF	TRBV20-1	TRBJ1-5	-	-
TGTGCCAGCAGCTTTTCGAGTGACACCGGGGAGCTGTTTTTT	CASSFSSDTGELFF	TRBV7-3	TRBJ2-2	-	-
TGTGCCAGCAAACTACAGGGCCCTGGAAACACCATATATTTT	CASKLQGPGNTIYF	TRBV2	TRBJ1-3	-	-
TGTGCCAGCAGCCCGCAGCAGGGTCAAGAGACCCAGTACTTC	CASSPQQGQETQYF	TRBV7-3	TRBJ2-5	-	few
TGTGCCATCAGACCGGACTGGAAAACCTACAATGAGCAGTTCTTC	CAIRPDWKTYNEQFF	TRBV10-3	TRBJ2-1	-	-
TGCAGTGGCCTAGCGGGGGGTAACAATGAGCAGTTCTTC	CSGLAGGNNEQFF	TRBV20-1	TRBJ2-1	TRBD2	-
TGTGCCAGCAGTGAAGGGACATCGAACACTGAAGCTTTCTTT	CASSEGTSNTEAFF	TRBV6-1	TRBJ1-1	-	few
TGCGCCAGCAGCGGGACGGCGCCAGCAGGGGAGCTGTTTTTT	CASSGTAPAGELFF	TRBV5-1	TRBJ2-2	-	-
TGTGCCAGCAGTGGGACACCCGTGTTTTCCTACGAGCAGTACTTC	CASSGTPVFSYEQYF	TRBV6-1	TRBJ2-7	-	few
TGTGCCAGCAGTGAATCAGCGGGAGTGTATGAGACCCAGTACTTC	CASSESAGVYETQYF	TRBV25-1	TRBJ2-5	TRBD2	-
TGTGCCAGCAGTTACTCGTCGTATGGTGAGCAGTTCTTC	CASSYSSYGEQFF	TRBV6-5	TRBJ2-1	-	-
TGTGCCAGCAGTGGGACAGTAGCCTTCACTGAAGCTTTCTTT	CASSGTVAFTEAFF	TRBV2	TRBJ1-1	-	-
TGTGCCAGCGGGGAAGGGGAGGGTGGGGACACAGATACGCAGTATTTT	CASGEGEGGDTDTQYF	TRBV21-1	TRBJ2-3	-	few
TGCGCCACCCGAACCGGACTAGCGGGGGGTAATGAGCAGTTCTTC	CATRTGLAGGNEQFF	TRBV4-1	TRBJ2-1	TRBD2	medium-sized
TGTGCCAGCAGGGGGACTAGCGGGGGCTACGAGCAGTACTTC	CASRGTSGGYEQYF	TRBV2	TRBJ2-7	TRBD2	-
TGTGCCAGACGGGACAGAGAGTCCCACACCACTAGCAATCAGCCCCAGCATTTT	CARRDRESHTTSNQPQHF	TRBV6-2/TRBV6-3	TRBJ1-5	TRBD1	few
TGTGCCAGCAGCTTAGGCGTGGTAGCGGGCACAGATACGCAGTATTTT	CASSLGVVAGTDTQYF	TRBV7-2	TRBJ2-3	-	-
TGTGCCAGCAGCCAAGGGAGGGGGACTCCATCTGGTGGAGAGACCCAGTACTTC	CASSQGRGTPSGGETQYF	TRBV7-3	TRBJ2-5	-	few
TGCAGTGCTAGTGGCACAGGGAGCCTACGTCGGGCCCAGCATTTT	CSASGTGSLRRAQHF	TRBV20-1	TRBJ1-5	-	few